This entry features one T cell receptor (beta chain) sequence. As yet, its antigen is unknown. Per the authors' pipeline: Junction-only immunoSEQ sequences carried no quality scores, so filtering differed. Some clones are missing from TCRdb's copy, which holds only in-frame ones; the method was immunoSEQ multiplex PCR. V, J and clone size derive from that table, while D and trimming were established from the DNA sequence. The sample has some 1,100,000 clones; around 82% are singletons. These data come from a study of shared clonotypes between healthy human individuals. Study information: Each donor had three CD4 naive, three CD4 memory, two CD8 naive and one CD8 memory plate.

Study-wide points: Several donors had around 5.5% of their naive CD4 clonotypes in common.

CDR3 length: 14 amino acids. The TCR originated in a young man in good health. Some clones in this sample may be carry-over from other donors' samples. The V call is TRBV12-2, the J call TRBJ1-1. TRBV12-2 is classified as a pseudogene. What was sequenced was memory CD4+ T cells from PBMCs. Subset reported: CD45RA-negative fraction. DNA for the CDR3: TGTGCAAGTCGCTTAGCCCTGCCGAACACTGAAGCTTTCTTT. It is translated as CASRLALPNTEAFF.